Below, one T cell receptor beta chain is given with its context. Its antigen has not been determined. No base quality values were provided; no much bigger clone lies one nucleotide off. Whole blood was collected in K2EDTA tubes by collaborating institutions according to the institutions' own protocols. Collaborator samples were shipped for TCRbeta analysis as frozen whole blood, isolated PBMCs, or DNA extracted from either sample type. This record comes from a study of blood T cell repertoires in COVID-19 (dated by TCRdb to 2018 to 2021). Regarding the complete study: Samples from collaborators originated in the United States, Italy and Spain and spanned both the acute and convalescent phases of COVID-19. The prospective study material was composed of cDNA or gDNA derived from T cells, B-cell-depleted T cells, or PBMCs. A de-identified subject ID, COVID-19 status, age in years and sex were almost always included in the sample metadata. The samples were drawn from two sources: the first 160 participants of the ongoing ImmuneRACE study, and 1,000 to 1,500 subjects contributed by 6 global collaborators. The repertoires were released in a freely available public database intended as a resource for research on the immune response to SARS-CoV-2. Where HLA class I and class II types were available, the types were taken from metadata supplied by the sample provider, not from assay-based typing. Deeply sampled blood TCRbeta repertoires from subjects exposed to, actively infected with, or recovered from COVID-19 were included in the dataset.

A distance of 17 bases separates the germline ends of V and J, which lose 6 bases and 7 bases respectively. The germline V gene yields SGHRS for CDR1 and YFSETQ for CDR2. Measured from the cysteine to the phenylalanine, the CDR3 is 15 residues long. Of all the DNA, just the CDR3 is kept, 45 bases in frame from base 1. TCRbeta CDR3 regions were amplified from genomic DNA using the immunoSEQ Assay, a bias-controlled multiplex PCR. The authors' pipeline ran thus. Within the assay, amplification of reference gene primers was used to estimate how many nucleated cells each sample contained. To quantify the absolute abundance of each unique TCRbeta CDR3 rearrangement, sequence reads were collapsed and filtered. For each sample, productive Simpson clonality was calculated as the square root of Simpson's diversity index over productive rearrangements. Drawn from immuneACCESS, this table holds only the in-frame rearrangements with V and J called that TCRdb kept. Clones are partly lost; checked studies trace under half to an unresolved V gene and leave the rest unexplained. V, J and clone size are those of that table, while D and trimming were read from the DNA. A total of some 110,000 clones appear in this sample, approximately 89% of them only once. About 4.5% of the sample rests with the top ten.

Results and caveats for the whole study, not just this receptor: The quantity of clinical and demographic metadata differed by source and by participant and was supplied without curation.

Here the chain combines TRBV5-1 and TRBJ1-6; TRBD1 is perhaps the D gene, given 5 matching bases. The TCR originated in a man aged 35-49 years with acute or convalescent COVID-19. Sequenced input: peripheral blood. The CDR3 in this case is CASNQGEPPNSPLHF. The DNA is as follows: TGCGCCAGCAATCAGGGCGAACCACCCAATTCACCCCTCCACTTT. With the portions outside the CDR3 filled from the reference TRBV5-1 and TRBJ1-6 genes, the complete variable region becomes KAGVTQTPRYLIKTRGQQVTLSCSPISGHRSVSWYQQTPGQGLQFLFEYFSETQRNKGNFPGRFSGRQFSNSRSEMNVSTLELGDSALYLCASNQGEPPNSPLHFGNGTRLTVT.